Below are 18 T cell receptor beta chains sequenced from a single sample in a study of blood T cell repertoires in COVID-19. Clones were sequenced by immunoSEQ multiplex PCR, and TCRdb holds only the in-frame ones, with some missing. The sample gives about 290,000 clones, roughly 90% of which show up once; roughly 11% is in the top ten. Sequenced input: peripheral blood. The source of these receptors is a woman younger than 45 with COVID-19, enrolled during active disease.

The chain combines TRBV18 with TRBJ1-2, with D possibly TRBD1 on 5 matching bases. Trimming removed 6 bases at V and 2 bases at J, with 16 bases between. Germline CDR1 reads KGHSH; CDR2 reads LQKENI. CDR3 size: 15 residues. CDR3 sequence reads: CASSAASRENYGYTF. CDR3 nucleotide sequence: TGTGCCAGCTCCGCTGCGAGCAGGGAAAACTATGGCTACACCTTC.

The V gene is TRBV9, the J gene TRBJ1-1; D unclear. V was cut by 0 bases and J by 8 bases, with 11 bases left in between. The CDR3 spans 13 residues. Germline CDR1 is SGDLS and CDR2 is YYNGEE. This CDR3 reads CASSVGNGLEAFF. The DNA for the CDR3 is TGTGCCAGCAGCGTAGGGAACGGACTAGAAGCTTTCTTT.

The chain couples TRBV4-1 to TRBJ1-5; TRBD1 matches 8 bases. V shed 4 bases, J shed 3 bases, and the junction held 5 bases outside the gene matches. The germline V gene encodes CDR1 MGHRA and CDR2 YSYEKL. This CDR3 has 15 amino acids. The CDR3 DNA is TGCGCCAGCAGCCGCAACAGGGGGGCCAATCAGCCCCAGCATTTT. Protein: CASSRNRGANQPQHF.

J is TRBJ1-1 and V is TRBV19; maybe TRBD1 (6 bases). CDR3 size: 13 residues. The ends were cut back, 8 bases at V and 0 bases at J, with 10 bases in the middle. The V gene's germline CDR1 is LNHDA and CDR2 SQIVND (reference sequence). The CDR3 is CASLDRMNTEAFF. The CDR3 DNA follows: TGTGCCAGTCTAGACAGGATGAACACTGAAGCTTTCTTT.

The chain is built from TRBV11-2 and TRBJ1-4; the match to TRBD1 covers 7 bases. The germline gives CDR1 SGHAT, CDR2 FQNNGV. CDR3 length: 14 residues. With V trimmed by 5 bases and J by 8 bases, 8 bases remained unmatched. The CDR3 loop reads CASSPGQSWEKLFF. The DNA for the CDR3 is TGTGCCAGCAGCCCGGGACAGAGCTGGGAAAAACTGTTTTTT.

CDR3 nucleotides: TGTGCCAGCAGTTACTCCTACAGGGGGGTCGAGCAGTACTTC. Amino acid sequence: CASSYSYRGVEQYF. This chain links TRBV6-5 with TRBJ2-7, with 8 bases identical to TRBD1. V was clipped by 0 bases and J by 6 bases; unmatched bases: 4. CDR3 size: 14 residues. Germline V lookup: CDR1 MNHEY, CDR2 SVGAGI.

The V gene is TRBV6-1, the J gene TRBJ2-6; TRBD2 is a possible D gene (7 bases). This CDR3 region has 19 residues. V was pared by 3 bases and J by 0 bases, with 18 bases between. Germline CDR1 and CDR2: MNHNS and SASEGT. Written as DNA, the CDR3 is TGTGCCAGCAGTGACCGGTGGGGAGGGGGGAGCTCTGGGGCCAACGTCCTGACTTTC. This encodes CASSDRWGGGSSGANVLTF.

The V call is TRBV7-9, the J call TRBJ1-3; no reliable D call. CDR3 size: 15 residues. From germline, CDR1 is SEHNR and CDR2 FQNEAQ (reference sequence). Deletions cut 5 bases from V and 0 bases from J, with 11 bases between. This CDR3 is CASSQSGSSGNTIYF. The CDR3 region has the DNA TGTGCCAGCAGCCAATCGGGAAGCTCTGGAAACACCATATATTTT.

The V and J genes are TRBV27 and TRBJ2-7; weak D call: TRBD2 (6 bases). Trimming took off 6 bases at V and 5 bases at J, with 17 bases between the two ends. The CDR3 has 14 residues. CDR1 and CDR2 from the germline V gene are MNHEY and SMNVEV (reference sequence). CDR3 sequence reads: CASRTGLASDEQYF. In DNA, the CDR3 is TGTGCCAGCAGAACGGGACTCGCGAGCGACGAGCAGTACTTC.

The rearrangement joins TRBV5-1 to TRBJ2-1; 10 bases match TRBD1. V dropped 4 bases and J dropped 4; count of bases not matched to a gene: 5. Germline V gene lookup returns CDR1 SGHRS and CDR2 YFSETQ. This CDR3 region has 15 residues. The CDR3 loop is CASSNRDRGYNEQFF. The DNA for the CDR3 is TGCGCCAGCAGCAACCGGGACAGGGGTTACAATGAGCAGTTCTTC. Full variable domain (outside the CDR3, taken from reference TRBV5-1 and TRBJ2-1): KAGVTQTPRYLIKTRGQQVTLSCSPISGHRSVSWYQQTPGQGLQFLFEYFSETQRNKGNFPGRFSGRQFSNSRSEMNVSTLELGDSALYLCASSNRDRGYNEQFFGPGTRLTVL.

This chain links TRBV18 with TRBJ1-6, with a tentative D call TRBD1 (6 bases). V gave up 3 bases and J gave up 9 bases, with 15 bases separating them. Germline assignment: CDR1 KGHSH and CDR2 LQKENI. The CDR3 runs 15 residues. CDR3 region: CASSPRDTGISPLHF. The CDR3 bases are TGTGCCAGCTCACCCCGGGACACAGGAATTTCACCCCTCCACTTT.

This sequence joins TRBV6-5 and TRBJ1-1; 10 positions agree with TRBD1. Germline loops: CDR1 MNHEY, CDR2 SVGAGI. This CDR3 spans 15 amino acids. V trimming: 0 bases; J trimming: 6 bases; junction bases outside the gene matches: 4. CDR3 DNA sequence: TGTGCCAGCAGTTACTCTGACAGGGGGCCGGCTGAAGCTTTCTTT. Protein sequence: CASSYSDRGPAEAFF.

V gene TRBV6-2 or TRBV6-3 combines with J gene TRBJ1-5; TRBD1 is a possible D gene (5 bases). Germline CDR1 MNHEY, CDR2 SVGEGT. V was trimmed by 3 bases and J by 4 bases, leaving 16 bases between them. The CDR3 consists of 16 residues. The CDR3 nucleotides read TGTGCCAGCAGTTATATTGGGCAGGGAAGAAATCAGCCCCAGCATTTT. This translates into CASSYIGQGRNQPQHF.

The chain recombines TRBV15 with TRBJ1-1; a weak D match, TRBD1 (5 bases). From germline, CDR1 is LNHNV and CDR2 YYDKDF (reference sequence). V lost 1 base, J lost 3 bases, and 9 bases lay in between. The CDR3 is 14 residues long. CDR3 sequence: CATSRGVGDTEAFF. CDR3 in DNA: TGTGCCACCAGCAGAGGAGTAGGGGACACTGAAGCTTTCTTT.

V and J are TRBV5-8 and TRBJ1-2; D unclear. Germline V CDR1 and CDR2: SGHTS, YDEGEE. V was trimmed by 4 bases and J by 8 bases, leaving 12 bases between them. The CDR3 has 12 amino acids. CDR3 amino acids: CASSRSVWGYTF. DNA of the CDR3: TGTGCCAGCAGCCGGAGTGTATGGGGCTACACCTTC.

V and J are TRBV6-5 and TRBJ1-1; 8 positions agree with TRBD1. Germline V gives CDR1 MNHEY, CDR2 SVGAGI. The junction had 2 bases not matched to a gene; V was cut back by 8 bases and J by 3 bases. This CDR3 region has 12 residues. Written as DNA, the CDR3 is TGTGCCAGCGACAGGGGCCACACTGAAGCTTTCTTT. Translated, it gives CASDRGHTEAFF.

This clone was recorded once. The rearrangement joins TRBV5-1 to TRBJ2-5; D remains ambiguous. CDR3 length: 13 amino acids. V shed 1 base and J shed 2 bases, with 6 bases lying between them. Germline-derived CDR1 and CDR2 are SGHRS and YFSETQ. The CDR3 DNA reads TGCGCCAGCAGCTTGCTTGTACAAGAGACCCAGTACTTC. Translating gives CASSLLVQETQYF.

This chain joins TRBV28 and TRBJ1-4; 10 positions match TRBD1. Germline CDR1 and CDR2: MDHEN and SYDVKM. V was pared by 3 bases and J by 5 bases, with 0 bases of the junction left unmatched. The CDR3 extends over 14 amino acids. Written as DNA, the CDR3 is TGTGCCAGCAGTTTGGACAGGGGGAATGAAAAACTGTTTTTT. It specifies CASSLDRGNEKLFF.